The entry below gives a single T cell receptor (beta chain) sequence along with its context. Its antigen is unknown. The source of the sample is a study of T cells expressing NK-cell markers. Study summary: One of the eight sequenced donors was seronegative, whereas the other seven were HCMV-seropositive.

For each CDR3 protein, TCRdb gives one entry from its re-call of the 5' RACE reads, without DNA. This sample's clone table lists 300,000 or so distinct CDR3 sequences. Findings and limits, study-wide: Six donors carried dominant NKG2C+ clonotypes that made up roughly 1.0-7.5% of their CD8+ T cells.

The CDR3 runs 14 residues. Germline V gene lookup returns CDR1 SGHTA and CDR2 FQGNSA. The specimen was blood T cells: a sorted CD56 or NKG2C T cell subset, CD4+ or CD8+ T cells, or bulk PBMC T cells (not recorded which). The sequence was collected from a woman between 18 and 70 years old in good health. V gene TRBV7-2 combines with J gene TRBJ1-1. CDR3 residues: CASSQGRLNTEAFF.